A selection of T cell receptor beta chains follows, all from one sample in a study of T cell repertoires in cytomegalovirus infection. TCRdb re-analysed the reads in MiXCR, keeping a single row per CDR3 protein. The sample shows 69,000 or so distinct CDR3 sequences, about 26% of them seen only once. No antigen has been identified for these receptors. This material consisted of CD8+ T cells from cultured PBMCs, taken from culture after CMV antigen stimulation. The receptor set was obtained from a human donor in good health (CMV status not recorded). Some clones in this sample may be carry-over from other donors' samples. The CDR3 runs from the conserved cysteine through the conserved F or W. The D gene is left open where the match is weak. Expanded clones get a size class; other rows say once, few or many, or leave the size out.

J gene: TRBJ1-5; V gene: TRBV27; clone size: .; D gene: .; CDR3 protein: CASSFTPPGAKSNQPQHF; CDR3 DNA: TGTGCCAGCAGTTTTACGCCTCCTGGAGCCAAAAGCAATCAGCCCCAGCATTTT
J gene: TRBJ2-7; V gene: TRBV2; clone size: few; D gene: TRBD1; CDR3 protein: CASEEGLGQGAYEQYF; CDR3 DNA: TGTGCCAGCGAGGAGGGATTGGGACAGGGGGCGTACGAGCAGTACTTC
J gene: TRBJ1-2; V gene: TRBV27; clone size: few; D gene: .; CDR3 protein: CASSLTGQSANYGYTF; CDR3 DNA: TGTGCCAGCAGTTTAACAGGACAGTCTGCTAACTATGGCTACACCTTC
J gene: TRBJ2-3; V gene: TRBV11-2; clone size: .; D gene: .; CDR3 protein: CASSYRGGKITDTQYF; CDR3 DNA: TGTGCCAGCAGCTACAGGGGGGGAAAAATCACAGATACGCAGTATTTT
J gene: TRBJ2-3; V gene: TRBV4-1; clone size: few; D gene: .; CDR3 protein: CASSQAKSTDTQYF; CDR3 DNA: TGCGCCAGCAGCCAGGCTAAATCCACAGATACGCAGTATTTT
J gene: TRBJ2-1; V gene: TRBV4-3; clone size: few; D gene: .; CDR3 protein: CASSQGTGSYNEQFF; CDR3 DNA: TGCGCCAGCAGCCAAGGGACGGGGTCATACAATGAGCAGTTCTTC
J gene: TRBJ1-1; V gene: TRBV7-2; clone size: .; D gene: TRBD1; CDR3 protein: CAGSLVRTGEAFF; CDR3 DNA: TGTGCCGGCAGCTTAGTTCGGACAGGGGAAGCTTTCTTT
J gene: TRBJ1-5; V gene: TRBV20-1; clone size: many; D gene: .; CDR3 protein: CSARPPSNQPQHF; CDR3 DNA: TGCAGTGCCCGCCCACCCAGCAATCAGCCCCAGCATTTT
J gene: TRBJ2-5; V gene: TRBV6-1; clone size: few; D gene: .; CDR3 protein: CASSDTQYF; CDR3 DNA: TGTGCCAGCAGTGATACCCAGTACTTC
J gene: TRBJ2-4; V gene: TRBV27; clone size: .; D gene: TRBD1; CDR3 protein: CASSWDRNIQYF; CDR3 DNA: TGTGCCAGCAGTTGGGACAGAAACATTCAGTACTTC
J gene: TRBJ2-1; V gene: TRBV28; clone size: few; D gene: TRBD1; CDR3 protein: CASRLTGANEQFF; CDR3 DNA: TGTGCCAGCAGGTTAACAGGGGCCAATGAGCAGTTCTTC
J gene: TRBJ2-1; V gene: TRBV7-2; clone size: many; D gene: .; CDR3 protein: CASSLARIANYNEQFF; CDR3 DNA: TGTGCCAGCAGCTTAGCGCGAATAGCGAACTACAATGAGCAGTTCTTC
J gene: TRBJ2-3; V gene: TRBV7-9; clone size: .; D gene: TRBD2; CDR3 protein: CASSPPGAGGSYLTDTQYF; CDR3 DNA: TGTGCCAGCAGCCCCCCTGGGGCGGGAGGCTCCTACCTCACAGATACGCAGTATTTT
J gene: TRBJ2-7; V gene: TRBV20-1; clone size: once; D gene: TRBD1; CDR3 protein: CSARGRGPDEQYF; CDR3 DNA: TGCAGTGCTAGGGGCAGGGGGCCAGACGAGCAGTACTTC
J gene: TRBJ2-7; V gene: TRBV23-1; clone size: once; D gene: .; CDR3 protein: CASSQPRDTTYEQYF; CDR3 DNA: TGCGCCAGCAGTCAACCCCGGGACACCACCTACGAGCAGTACTTC
J gene: TRBJ2-3; V gene: TRBV5-8; clone size: .; D gene: .; CDR3 protein: CASSVFGSKQYF; CDR3 DNA: TGTGCCAGCAGCGTGTTCGGGAGCAAGCAGTATTTT
J gene: TRBJ2-6; V gene: TRBV7-4; clone size: many; D gene: TRBD1; CDR3 protein: CASSLPGQGIAGANVLTF; CDR3 DNA: TGTGCCAGCAGCTTACCGGGACAGGGAATCGCTGGGGCCAACGTCCTGACTTTC
J gene: TRBJ1-3; V gene: TRBV28; clone size: many; D gene: .; CDR3 protein: CASSRSTGNTIYF; CDR3 DNA: TGTGCCAGCAGCCGGTCTACTGGAAACACCATATATTTT
J gene: TRBJ2-5; V gene: TRBV27; clone size: few; D gene: .; CDR3 protein: CASSEDPGTVETQYF; CDR3 DNA: TGTGCCAGCAGTGAGGACCCCGGGACCGTAGAGACCCAGTACTTC
J gene: TRBJ1-2; V gene: TRBV4-1; clone size: .; D gene: .; CDR3 protein: CASSQSDIAGAFYGYTF; CDR3 DNA: TGCGCCAGCAGCCAATCTGATATAGCCGGGGCCTTCTATGGCTACACCTTC
J gene: TRBJ2-1; V gene: TRBV12-3/TRBV12-4; clone size: many; D gene: TRBD2; CDR3 protein: CASSSWTSGSVGAQFF; CDR3 DNA: TGTGCCAGCAGTTCCTGGACTAGCGGGAGCGTAGGGGCTCAGTTCTTC
J gene: TRBJ2-5; V gene: TRBV12-3/TRBV12-4; clone size: .; D gene: .; CDR3 protein: CASSFIEGPETQYF; CDR3 DNA: TGTGCCAGCAGTTTTATCGAGGGCCCAGAGACCCAGTACTTC
J gene: TRBJ2-2; V gene: TRBV27; clone size: .; D gene: .; CDR3 protein: CASSLVRAGSSGELFF; CDR3 DNA: TGTGCCAGCAGTTTAGTTCGGGCAGGGAGTTCCGGGGAGCTGTTTTTT
J gene: TRBJ1-1; V gene: TRBV7-2; clone size: many; D gene: .; CDR3 protein: CASSLAWVGTEAFF; CDR3 DNA: TGTGCCAGCAGCTTAGCGTGGGTTGGCACTGAAGCTTTCTTT
J gene: TRBJ2-7; V gene: TRBV15; clone size: few; D gene: .; CDR3 protein: CATSSEQGSSYEQYF; CDR3 DNA: TGTGCCACCAGCAGTGAACAGGGAAGCTCCTACGAGCAGTACTTC